This TCR beta chain was found in a study of cytomegalovirus exposure and HLA in healthy donors. General study points: The Asian-associated ancestry cluster reportedly had fewer N-insertions than the approximately 670-donor mean in a later analysis. Sequence variants that were highly shared formed a cluster that was likely a sequencing artifact. Near-uniform donor sequencing depth was presumed by presence/absence analyses.

With respect to this clone: Antigen unknown.

This CDR3 is 16 amino acids long. V shed 2 bases, J shed 3 bases, and the junction held 8 bases outside the gene matches. Germline-derived CDR1 and CDR2 are SGDLS and YYNGEE. Amplification used 60 Vbeta primers and 13 Jbeta primers. Profiling relied on immunoSEQ multiplex PCR, and the TCRdb table lists in-frame clones only, not all of them. The table records 130,000 or so clones, 66% of them present only once. The chain carries TRBV9 and TRBJ2-3; 8 bases are a match to TRBD2. The source material was PBMCs. The sequence came from a man aged 18 to 30 in good health and CMV-seronegative. As DNA, the CDR3 is TGTGCCAGCAGCGTCAGCGGGAGAAGGTCAACAGATACGCAGTATTTT. This translates into CASSVSGRRSTDTQYF. The complete variable domain, with remaining parts taken from reference TRBV9 and TRBJ2-3, reads DSGVTQTPKHLITATGQRVTLRCSPRSGDLSVYWYQQSLDQGLQFLIQYYNGEERAKGNILERFSAQQFPDLHSELNLSSLELGDSALYFCASSVSGRRSTDTQYFGPGTRLTVL.